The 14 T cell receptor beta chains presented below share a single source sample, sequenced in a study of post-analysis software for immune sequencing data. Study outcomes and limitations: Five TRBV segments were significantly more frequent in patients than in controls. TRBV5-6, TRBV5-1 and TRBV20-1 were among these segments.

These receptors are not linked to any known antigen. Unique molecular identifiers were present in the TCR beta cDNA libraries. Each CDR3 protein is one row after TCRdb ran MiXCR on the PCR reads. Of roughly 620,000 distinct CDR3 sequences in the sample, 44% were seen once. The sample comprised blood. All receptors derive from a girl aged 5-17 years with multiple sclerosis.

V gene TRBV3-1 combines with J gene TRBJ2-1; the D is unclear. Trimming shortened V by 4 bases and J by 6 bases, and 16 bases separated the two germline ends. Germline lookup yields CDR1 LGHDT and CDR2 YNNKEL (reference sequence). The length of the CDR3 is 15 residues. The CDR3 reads CASSLPRALPNEQFF. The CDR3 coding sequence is TGTGCCAGCAGCCTCCCGCGAGCCCTCCCCAATGAGCAGTTCTTC.

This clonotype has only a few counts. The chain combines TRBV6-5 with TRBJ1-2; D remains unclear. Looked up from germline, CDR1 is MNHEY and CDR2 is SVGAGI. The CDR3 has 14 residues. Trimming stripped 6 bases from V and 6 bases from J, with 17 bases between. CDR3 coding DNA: TGTGCCAGCAGCCGCTCTCATCCCGTAAATGGCTACACCTTC. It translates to CASSRSHPVNGYTF.

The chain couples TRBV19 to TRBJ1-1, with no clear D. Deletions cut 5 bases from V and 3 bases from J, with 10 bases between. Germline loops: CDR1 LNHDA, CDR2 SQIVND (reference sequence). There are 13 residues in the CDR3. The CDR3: CASSSSRYTEAFF. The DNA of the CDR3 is TGTGCCAGTAGTTCTTCCAGATACACTGAAGCTTTCTTT.

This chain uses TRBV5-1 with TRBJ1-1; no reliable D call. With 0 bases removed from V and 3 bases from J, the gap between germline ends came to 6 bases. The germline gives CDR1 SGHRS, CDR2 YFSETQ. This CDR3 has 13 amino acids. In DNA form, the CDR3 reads TGCGCCAGCAGCTTGGGGAGCTACACTGAAGCTTTCTTT. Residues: CASSLGSYTEAFF.

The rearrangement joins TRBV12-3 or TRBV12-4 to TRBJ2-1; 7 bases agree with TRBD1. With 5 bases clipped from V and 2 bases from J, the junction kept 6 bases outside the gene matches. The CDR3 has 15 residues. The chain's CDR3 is CASSLGGLTYNEQFF. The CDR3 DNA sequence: TGTGCCAGCAGTCTAGGGGGCCTAACCTACAATGAGCAGTTCTTC.

The chain's CDR3 is CASSLGDDEQYF. The CDR3 DNA reads as TGTGCCAGCAGCTTGGGAGACGACGAGCAGTACTTC. This chain connects TRBV7-6 to TRBJ2-5; weak D call: TRBD2 (5 bases). The DNA end favors TRBJ2-7, so the J call may be wrong. This CDR3 region has 12 residues. Looked up from germline, CDR1 is SGHVS and CDR2 is FNYEAQ.

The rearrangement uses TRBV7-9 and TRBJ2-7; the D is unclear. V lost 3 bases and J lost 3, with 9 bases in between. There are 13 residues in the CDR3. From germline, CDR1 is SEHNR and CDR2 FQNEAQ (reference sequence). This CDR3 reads CASSFLTVYEQYF. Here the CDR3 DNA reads TGTGCCAGCAGCTTTCTGACTGTCTACGAGCAGTACTTC.

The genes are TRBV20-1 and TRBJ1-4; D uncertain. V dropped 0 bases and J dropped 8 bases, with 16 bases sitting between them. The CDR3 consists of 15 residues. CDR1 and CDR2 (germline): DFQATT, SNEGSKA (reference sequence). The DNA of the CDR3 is TGCAGTGCTAGAGATAGGCCCCAACGAGGGGAAAAACTGTTTTTT. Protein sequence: CSARDRPQRGEKLFF.

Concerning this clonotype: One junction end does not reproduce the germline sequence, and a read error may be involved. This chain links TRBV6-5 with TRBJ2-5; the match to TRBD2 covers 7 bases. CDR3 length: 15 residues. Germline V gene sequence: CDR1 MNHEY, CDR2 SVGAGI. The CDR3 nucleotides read TGTGTCAGCAGTTACTCGAAGGGACTACGAGAGACCCAGTACTTC. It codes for CVSSYSKGLRETQYF.

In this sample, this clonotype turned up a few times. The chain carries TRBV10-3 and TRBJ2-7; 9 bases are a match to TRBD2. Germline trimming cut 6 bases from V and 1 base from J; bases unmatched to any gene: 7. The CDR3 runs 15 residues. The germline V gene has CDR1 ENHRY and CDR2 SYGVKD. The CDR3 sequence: CAIRGTSRGSYEQYF. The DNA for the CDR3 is TGTGCCATCAGAGGGACTAGCCGCGGATCCTACGAGCAGTACTTC.

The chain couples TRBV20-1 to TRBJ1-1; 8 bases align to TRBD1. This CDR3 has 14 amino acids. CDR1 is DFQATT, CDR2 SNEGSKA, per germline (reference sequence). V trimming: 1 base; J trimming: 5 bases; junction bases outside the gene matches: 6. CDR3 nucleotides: TGCAGTGCTAGAGGGGGGACAGGAGAAACTGAAGCTTTCTTT. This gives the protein CSARGGTGETEAFF.

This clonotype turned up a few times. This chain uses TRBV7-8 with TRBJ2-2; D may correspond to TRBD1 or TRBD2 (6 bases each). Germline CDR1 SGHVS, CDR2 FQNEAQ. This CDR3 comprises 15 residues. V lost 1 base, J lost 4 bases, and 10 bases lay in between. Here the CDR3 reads CASSLVRGRTGELFF. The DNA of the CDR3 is TGTGCCAGCAGCTTAGTACGGGGGCGCACCGGGGAGCTGTTTTTT.

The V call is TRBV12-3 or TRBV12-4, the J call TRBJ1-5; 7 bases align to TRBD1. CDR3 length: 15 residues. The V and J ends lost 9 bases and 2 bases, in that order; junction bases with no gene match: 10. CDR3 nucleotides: TGTGCCAGACGCAAAGGGGGCGAGTGCAATCAGCCCCAGCATTTT. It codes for CARRKGGECNQPQHF.

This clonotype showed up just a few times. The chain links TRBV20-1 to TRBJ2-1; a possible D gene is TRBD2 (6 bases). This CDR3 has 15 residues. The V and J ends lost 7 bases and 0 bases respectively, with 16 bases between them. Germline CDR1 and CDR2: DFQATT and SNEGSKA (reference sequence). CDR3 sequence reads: CSVAPGGNSYNEQFF. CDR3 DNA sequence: TGCAGTGTCGCGCCTGGGGGGAACTCCTACAATGAGCAGTTCTTC.